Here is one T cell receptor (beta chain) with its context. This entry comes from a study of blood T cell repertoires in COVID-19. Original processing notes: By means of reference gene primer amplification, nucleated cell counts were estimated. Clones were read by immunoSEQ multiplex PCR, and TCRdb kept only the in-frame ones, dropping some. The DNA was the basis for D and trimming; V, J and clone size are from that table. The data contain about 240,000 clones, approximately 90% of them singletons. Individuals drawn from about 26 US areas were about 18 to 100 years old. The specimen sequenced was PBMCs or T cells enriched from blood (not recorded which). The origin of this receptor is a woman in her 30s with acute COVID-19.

The CDR3 loop is CASSLGPSRQGRDSPLHF. As DNA, the CDR3 is TGTGCCAGCAGCTTGGGTCCGTCGAGGCAGGGGCGAGATTCACCCCTCCACTTT. The rearrangement uses TRBV5-8 and TRBJ1-6, with D possibly matching TRBD1 (6 bases). V was pared by 0 bases and J by 8 bases, with 21 bases between. This CDR3 comprises 18 residues. CDR1 is SGHTS and CDR2 is YDEGEE in the germline V gene.